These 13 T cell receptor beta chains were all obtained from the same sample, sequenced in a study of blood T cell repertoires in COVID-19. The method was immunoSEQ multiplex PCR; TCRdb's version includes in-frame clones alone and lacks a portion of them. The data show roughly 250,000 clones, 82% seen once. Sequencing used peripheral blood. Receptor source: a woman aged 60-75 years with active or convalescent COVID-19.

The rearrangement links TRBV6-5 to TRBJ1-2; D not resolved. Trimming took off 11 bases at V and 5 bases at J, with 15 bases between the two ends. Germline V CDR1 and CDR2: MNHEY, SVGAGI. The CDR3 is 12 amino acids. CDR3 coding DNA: TGTGCCGGGAGTACGGGTGGGTATGGCTACACCTTC. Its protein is CAGSTGGYGYTF.

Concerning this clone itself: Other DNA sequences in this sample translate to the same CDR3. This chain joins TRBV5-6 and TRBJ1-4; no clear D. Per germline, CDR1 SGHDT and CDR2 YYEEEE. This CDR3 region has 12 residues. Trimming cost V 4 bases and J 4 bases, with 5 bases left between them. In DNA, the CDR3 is TGTGCCAGCAGCCGCGGTAATGAAAAACTGTTTTTT. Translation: CASSRGNEKLFF.

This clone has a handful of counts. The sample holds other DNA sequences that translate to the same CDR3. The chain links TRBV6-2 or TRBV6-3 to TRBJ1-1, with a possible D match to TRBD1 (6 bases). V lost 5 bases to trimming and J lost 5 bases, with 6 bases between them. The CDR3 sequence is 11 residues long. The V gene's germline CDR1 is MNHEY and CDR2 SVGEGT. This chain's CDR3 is CASSQGTEAFF. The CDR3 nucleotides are TGTGCCAGCAGTCAGGGGACTGAAGCTTTCTTT.

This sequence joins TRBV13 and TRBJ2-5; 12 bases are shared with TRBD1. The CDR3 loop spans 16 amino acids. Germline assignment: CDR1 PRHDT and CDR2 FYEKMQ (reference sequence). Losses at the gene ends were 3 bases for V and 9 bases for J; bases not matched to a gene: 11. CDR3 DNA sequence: TGTGCCAGCAGCTTGTCGGGACAGGGGGCGGCAGGGGCCCAGTACTTC. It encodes CASSLSGQGAAGAQYF.

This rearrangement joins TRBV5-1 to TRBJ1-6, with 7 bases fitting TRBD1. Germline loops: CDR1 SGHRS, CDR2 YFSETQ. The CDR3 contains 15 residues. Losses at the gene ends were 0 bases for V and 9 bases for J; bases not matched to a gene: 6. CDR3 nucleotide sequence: TGCGCCAGCAGCTTGGGACAGGGTCAGCTTTCACCCCTCCACTTT. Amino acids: CASSLGQGQLSPLHF.

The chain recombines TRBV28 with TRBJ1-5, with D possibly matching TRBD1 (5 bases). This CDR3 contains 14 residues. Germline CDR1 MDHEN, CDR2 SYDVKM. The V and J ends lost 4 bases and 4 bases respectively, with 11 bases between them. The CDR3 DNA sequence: TGTGCCAGCAGTTCGGGGGGGAGAAATCAGCCCCAGCATTTT. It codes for CASSSGGRNQPQHF.

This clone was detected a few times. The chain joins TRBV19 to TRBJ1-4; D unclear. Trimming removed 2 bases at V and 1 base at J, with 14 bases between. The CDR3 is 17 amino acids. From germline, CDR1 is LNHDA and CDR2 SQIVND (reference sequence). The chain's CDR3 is CASSIRSLDQTNEKLFF. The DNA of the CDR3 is TGTGCCAGTAGTATAAGGAGCCTCGATCAAACTAATGAAAAACTGTTTTTT.

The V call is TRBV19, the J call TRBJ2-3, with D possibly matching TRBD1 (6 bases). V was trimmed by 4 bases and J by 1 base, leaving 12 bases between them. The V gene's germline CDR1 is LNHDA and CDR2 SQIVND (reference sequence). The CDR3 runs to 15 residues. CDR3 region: CASSTDKGGTDTQYF. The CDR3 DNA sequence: TGTGCCAGTAGTACGGACAAGGGGGGCACAGATACGCAGTATTTT.

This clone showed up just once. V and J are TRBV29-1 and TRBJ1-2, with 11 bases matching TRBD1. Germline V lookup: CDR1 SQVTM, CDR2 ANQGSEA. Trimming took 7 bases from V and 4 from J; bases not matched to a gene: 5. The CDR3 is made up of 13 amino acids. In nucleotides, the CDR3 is TGCAGCGGAACCGGGACAGGGGGCTATGGCTACACCTTC. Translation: CSGTGTGGYGYTF.

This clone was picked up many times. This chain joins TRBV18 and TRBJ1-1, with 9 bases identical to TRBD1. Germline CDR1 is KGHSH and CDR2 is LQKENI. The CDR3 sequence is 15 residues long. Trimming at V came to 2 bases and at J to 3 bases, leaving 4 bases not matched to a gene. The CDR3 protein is CASSPWDRADTEAFF. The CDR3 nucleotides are TGTGCCAGCTCACCATGGGACAGGGCGGACACTGAAGCTTTCTTT.

CDR3 amino acids: CASSPRTGNNSPLHF. CDR3 DNA: TGTGCCAGCAGCCCTCGGACAGGGAATAATTCACCCCTCCACTTT. This rearrangement joins TRBV2 to TRBJ1-6; TRBD1 agrees at 8 bases. Trimming cost V 6 bases and J 5 bases; bases outside gene matches: 6. The CDR3 length is 15 residues. Germline lookup yields CDR1 SNHLY and CDR2 FYNNEI. Together with reference TRBV2 and TRBJ1-6, the CDR3 gives the full variable domain: EPEVTQTPSHQVTQMGQEVILRCVPISNHLYFYWYRQILGQKVEFLVSFYNNEISEKSEIFDDQFSVERPDGSNFTLKIRSTKLEDSAMYFCASSPRTGNNSPLHFGNGTRLTVT.

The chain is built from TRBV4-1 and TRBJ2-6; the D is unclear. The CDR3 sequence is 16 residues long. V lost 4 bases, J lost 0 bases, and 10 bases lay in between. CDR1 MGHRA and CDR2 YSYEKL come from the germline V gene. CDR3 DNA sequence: TGCGCCAGCAGCCCGAGACATGGCTCTGGGGCCAACGTCCTGACTTTC. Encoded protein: CASSPRHGSGANVLTF.

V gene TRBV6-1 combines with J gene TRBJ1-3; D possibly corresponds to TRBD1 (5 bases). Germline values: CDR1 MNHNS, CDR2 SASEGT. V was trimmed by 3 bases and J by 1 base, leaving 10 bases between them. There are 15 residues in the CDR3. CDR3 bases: TGTGCCAGCAGTGAGCAGGGATTTTCTGGAAACACCATATATTTT. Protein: CASSEQGFSGNTIYF.